This entry lists 6 T cell receptor beta chains sequenced from one sample in a study of blood T cell repertoires in COVID-19. The protocol was immunoSEQ multiplex PCR, while the TCRdb copy is restricted to in-frame clones and leaves out a portion. The sample has roughly 360,000 clones; around 87% are singletons. Sequenced: PBMCs or T cells enriched from blood (not recorded which). These receptors all come from a young man who had recovered from COVID-19.

This clone was detected once. The chain carries TRBV6-2 or TRBV6-3 and TRBJ2-2; tentatively, D is TRBD2 (5 bases). The CDR3 contains 15 residues. Germline V lookup: CDR1 MNHEY, CDR2 SVGEGT. The V end was cut by 2 bases, the J end by 3 bases, with 10 bases between. The CDR3 protein is CASSYVPRDTGELFF. The DNA for the CDR3 is TGTGCCAGCAGTTACGTTCCGAGGGACACCGGGGAGCTGTTTTTT.

There are a few counts of this clone. Other nucleotide sequences in the sample specify the same CDR3. The J gene is TRBJ1-4, the V gene TRBV5-6; weak D call: TRBD1 (5 bases). Trimming shortened V by 0 bases and J by 7 bases, and 10 bases separated the two germline ends. The CDR3 consists of 14 residues. The germline gives CDR1 SGHDT, CDR2 YYEEEE. CDR3 nucleotide sequence: TGTGCCAGCAGCTTGGCGGGGGTGGGTGAAAAACTGTTTTTT. It yields the protein CASSLAGVGEKLFF. The full variable domain, completed using reference TRBV5-6 and TRBJ1-4, is DAGVTQSPTHLIKTRGQQVTLRCSPKSGHDTVSWYQQALGQGPQFIFQYYEEEERQRGNFPDRFSGHQFPNYSSELNVNALLLGDSALYLCASSLAGVGEKLFFGSGTQLSVL.

The chain has TRBV6-5 and TRBJ1-5, with 8 positions matching TRBD1. V was clipped by 6 bases and J by 5 bases; unmatched bases: 6. CDR3 length: 14 amino acids. CDR1 and CDR2 (germline): MNHEY, SVGAGI. The CDR3 coding sequence is TGTGCCAGCAGCCTGACAGGGGACTATCAGCCCCAGCATTTT. Its protein product is CASSLTGDYQPQHF.

The V call is TRBV7-9, the J call TRBJ1-2, with a weak D call TRBD1 (6 bases). Trimming left V 4 bases short and J 7 bases short, with 16 bases between. The germline V gene has CDR1 SEHNR and CDR2 FQNEAQ (reference sequence). The CDR3 is 14 residues long. CDR3 protein: CASSSGGDTAGYTF. CDR3 in DNA: TGTGCCAGCAGCTCGGGGGGGGACACGGCTGGCTACACCTTC.

The rearrangement links TRBV9 to TRBJ1-2; possible D gene TRBD1, 6 bases. V was clipped by 2 bases and J by 0 bases, with 14 bases between them. The germline CDR1 and CDR2 sequences are SGDLS and YYNGEE. This CDR3 is built from 16 residues. The CDR3 region is CASSVQRQAANYGYTF. CDR3 DNA sequence: TGTGCCAGCAGCGTCCAAAGACAGGCAGCTAACTATGGCTACACCTTC.

The chain has TRBV5-1 and TRBJ1-1; 8 bases match TRBD1. The CDR3 length is 14 residues. J was trimmed by 4 bases and V by 4 bases; bases with no gene match: 6. The germline V gene encodes CDR1 SGHRS and CDR2 YFSETQ. The CDR3 bases are TGCGCCAGCAGCATGGGACAGGCTTTCACTGAAGCTTTCTTT. Translating it yields CASSMGQAFTEAFF.